What follows is one T cell receptor beta chain and its context. Isolation of CD8+ and CD4+ T cells was performed negatively, whereas enrichment of TEMRA cells was done by FACS. The data belong to a study of CD8 T cells in Susac syndrome. This CDR3 comprises 11 residues. Germline V gives CDR1 SEHNR, CDR2 FQNEAQ (reference sequence). The V gene lost 5 bases and the J gene lost 9 bases, with 10 bases spanning the gap. An input of roughly 0.45 to 1 ug of RNA was subjected to reverse transcription using random hexamers. TCRdb reprocessed the immunoSEQ multiplex PCR reads with MiXCR, giving one entry per CDR3 protein. The sample contains around 180,000 distinct CDR3 sequences, almost 96% of which appear only once.

The V gene is TRBV7-9, the J gene TRBJ2-5; unclear D gene. The sequenced sample consisted of CD4+ T cells from PBMCs. The origin of this receptor is a human donor with multiple sclerosis. The CDR3 loop is CASSPASAQYF. The CDR3 DNA reads as TGTGCCAGCAGCCCTGCCTCGGCCCAGTACTTC.